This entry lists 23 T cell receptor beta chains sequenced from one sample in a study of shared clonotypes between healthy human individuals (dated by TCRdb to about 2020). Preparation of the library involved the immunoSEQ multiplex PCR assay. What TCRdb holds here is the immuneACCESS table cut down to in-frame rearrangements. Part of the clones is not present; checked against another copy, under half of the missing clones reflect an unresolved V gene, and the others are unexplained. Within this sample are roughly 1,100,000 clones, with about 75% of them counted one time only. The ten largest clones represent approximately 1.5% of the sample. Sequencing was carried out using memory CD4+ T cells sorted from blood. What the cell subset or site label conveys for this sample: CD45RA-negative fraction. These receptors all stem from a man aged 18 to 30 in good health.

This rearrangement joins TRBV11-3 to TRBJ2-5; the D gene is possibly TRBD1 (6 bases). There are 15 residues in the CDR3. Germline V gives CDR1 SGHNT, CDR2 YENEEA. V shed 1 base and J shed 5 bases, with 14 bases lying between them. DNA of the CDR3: TGTGCCAGCAGCTTAGCGGGCAGGGGAATGGAGACCCAGTACTTC. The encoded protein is CASSLAGRGMETQYF.

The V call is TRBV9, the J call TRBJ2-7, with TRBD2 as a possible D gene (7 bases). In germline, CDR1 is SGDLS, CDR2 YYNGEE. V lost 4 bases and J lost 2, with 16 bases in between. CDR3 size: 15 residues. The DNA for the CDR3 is TGTGCCAGCAGCAGGGAGGGGACAAATACCTACGAGCAGTACTTC. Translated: CASSREGTNTYEQYF.

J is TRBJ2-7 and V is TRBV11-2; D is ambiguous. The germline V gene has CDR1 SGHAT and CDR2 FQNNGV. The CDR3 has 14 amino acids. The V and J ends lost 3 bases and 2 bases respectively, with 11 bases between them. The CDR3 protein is CASSFAHLPYEQYF. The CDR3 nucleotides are TGTGCCAGCAGCTTCGCTCACCTCCCCTACGAGCAGTACTTC.

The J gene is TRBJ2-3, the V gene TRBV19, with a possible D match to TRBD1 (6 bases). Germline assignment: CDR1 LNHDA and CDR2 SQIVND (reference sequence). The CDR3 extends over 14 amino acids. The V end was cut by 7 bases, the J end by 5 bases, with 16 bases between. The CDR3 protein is CASKRDRTLDTQYF. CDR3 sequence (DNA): TGTGCCAGTAAACGTGACAGGACTTTAGATACGCAGTATTTT. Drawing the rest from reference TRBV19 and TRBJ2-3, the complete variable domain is DGGITQSPKYLFRKEGQNVTLSCEQNLNHDAMYWYRQDPGQGLRLIYYSQIVNDFQKGDIAEGYSVSREKKESFPLTVTSAQKNPTAFYLCASKRDRTLDTQYFGPGTRLTVL.

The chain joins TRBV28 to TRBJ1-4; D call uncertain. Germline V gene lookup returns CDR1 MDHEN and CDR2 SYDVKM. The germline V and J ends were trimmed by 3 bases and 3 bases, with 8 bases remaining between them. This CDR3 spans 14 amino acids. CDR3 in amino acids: CASSLNGANEKLFF. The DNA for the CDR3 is TGTGCCAGCAGTTTGAACGGTGCTAATGAAAAACTGTTTTTT.

The DNA of the CDR3 is TGTGCCTGGAGCTCGGGACAGCTTTATGGCTACACCTTC. Amino acid sequence: CAWSSGQLYGYTF. The V gene is TRBV30, the J gene TRBJ1-2, with TRBD1 matching over 7 bases. CDR1 GTSNPN and CDR2 SVGIG come from the germline V gene (reference sequence). The CDR3 is made up of 13 amino acids. V dropped 3 bases and J dropped 5; count of bases not matched to a gene: 6. Complete variable domain (other parts from reference TRBV30 and TRBJ1-2): SQTIHQWPATLVQPVGSPLSLECTVEGTSNPNLYWYRQAAGRGLQLLFYSVGIGQISSEVPQNLSASRPQDRQFILSSKKLLLSDSGFYLCAWSSGQLYGYTFGSGTRLTVV.

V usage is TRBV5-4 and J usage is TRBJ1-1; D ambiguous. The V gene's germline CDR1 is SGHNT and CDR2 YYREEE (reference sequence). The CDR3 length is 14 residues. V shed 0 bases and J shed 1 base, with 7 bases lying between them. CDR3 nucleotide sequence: TGTGCCAGCAGCTTGGAACAGAGGAACACTGAAGCTTTCTTT. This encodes CASSLEQRNTEAFF.

This CDR3 reads CASSLGVRTSEQFF. CDR3 bases: TGTGCCAGCAGCTTAGGGGTCCGGACGAGTGAGCAGTTCTTC. The V gene is TRBV11-2, the J gene TRBJ2-1; D not certain. The CDR3 extends over 14 amino acids. Trimming removed 1 base from V and 9 bases from J, with 13 bases in between. Germline CDR1 SGHAT, CDR2 FQNNGV.

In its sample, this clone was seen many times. CDR3 DNA sequence: TGTGCCAGCAGCCAAGGGGACAGGCGCCCAGGGTCACCCCTCCACTTT. Its protein is CASSQGDRRPGSPLHF. The chain uses TRBV14 and TRBJ1-6; 8 bases are a match to TRBD1. Germline CDR1 is SGHDN and CDR2 is FVKESK. The CDR3 spans 16 residues. Trimming removed 1 base from V and 10 bases from J; junction bases left unmatched: 9.

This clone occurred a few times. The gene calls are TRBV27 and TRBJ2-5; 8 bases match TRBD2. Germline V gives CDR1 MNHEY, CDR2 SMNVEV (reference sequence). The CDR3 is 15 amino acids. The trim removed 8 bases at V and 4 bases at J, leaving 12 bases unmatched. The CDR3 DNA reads TGTGCCAGCGTAGGGAGCGGGGGATATGGAGAGACCCAGTACTTC. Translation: CASVGSGGYGETQYF.

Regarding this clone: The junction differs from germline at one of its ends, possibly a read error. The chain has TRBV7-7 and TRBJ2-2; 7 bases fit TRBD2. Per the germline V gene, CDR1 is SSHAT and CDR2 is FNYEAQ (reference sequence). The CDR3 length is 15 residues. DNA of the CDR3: TGTGCTAGCAGAACAGGACTAGACAACACCGGGGAGCTGTTTTTT. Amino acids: CASRTGLDNTGELFF.

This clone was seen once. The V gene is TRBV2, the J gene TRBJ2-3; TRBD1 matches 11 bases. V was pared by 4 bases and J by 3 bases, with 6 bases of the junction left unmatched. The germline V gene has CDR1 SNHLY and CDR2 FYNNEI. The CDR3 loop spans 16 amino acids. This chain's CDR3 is CASSARTGGLTDTQYF. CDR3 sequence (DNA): TGTGCCAGCAGTGCAAGGACAGGGGGCCTGACAGATACGCAGTATTTT.

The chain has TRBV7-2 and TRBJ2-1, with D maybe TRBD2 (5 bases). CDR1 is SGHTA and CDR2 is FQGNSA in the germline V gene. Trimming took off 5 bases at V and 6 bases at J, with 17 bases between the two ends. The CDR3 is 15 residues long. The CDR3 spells CASSKMRDSSNEQFF. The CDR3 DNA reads TGTGCCAGCAGCAAAATGAGGGATTCGAGCAATGAGCAGTTCTTC.

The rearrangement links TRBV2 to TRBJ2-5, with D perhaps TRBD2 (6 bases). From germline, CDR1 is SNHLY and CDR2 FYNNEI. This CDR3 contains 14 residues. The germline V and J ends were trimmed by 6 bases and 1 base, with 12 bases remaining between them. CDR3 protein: CASSPGVVQETQYF. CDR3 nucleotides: TGTGCCAGCAGCCCGGGAGTAGTCCAAGAGACCCAGTACTTC.

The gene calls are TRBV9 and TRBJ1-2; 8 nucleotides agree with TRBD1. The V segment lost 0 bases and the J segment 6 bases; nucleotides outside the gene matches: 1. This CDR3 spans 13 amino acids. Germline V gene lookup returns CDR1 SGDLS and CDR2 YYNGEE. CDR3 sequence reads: CASSVDRGNGYTF. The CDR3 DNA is TGTGCCAGCAGCGTAGACAGGGGGAATGGCTACACCTTC.

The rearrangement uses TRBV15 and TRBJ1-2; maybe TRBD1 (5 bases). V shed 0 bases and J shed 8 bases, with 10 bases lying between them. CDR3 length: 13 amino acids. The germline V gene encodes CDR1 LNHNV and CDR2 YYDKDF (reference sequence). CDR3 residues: CATSRDRVEGYTF. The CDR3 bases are TGTGCCACCAGCAGAGACAGGGTTGAGGGCTACACCTTC.

The CDR3 coding sequence is TGTGCCAGCTTAGGGGGGGGTTCGGCCTACGAGCAGTACTTC. It yields the protein CASLGGGSAYEQYF. V usage is TRBV6-6 and J usage is TRBJ2-7; tentative D call: TRBD2 (7 bases). Deletions cut 8 bases from V and 2 bases from J, with 16 bases between. The CDR3 extends over 14 amino acids. CDR1 MNHNY and CDR2 SVGAGI come from the germline V gene (reference sequence).

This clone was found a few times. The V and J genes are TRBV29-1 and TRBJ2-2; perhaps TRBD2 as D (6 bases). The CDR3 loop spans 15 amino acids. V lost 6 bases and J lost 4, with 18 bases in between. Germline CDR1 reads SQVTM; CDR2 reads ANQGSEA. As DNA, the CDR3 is TGCAGCGTCAAAACCGGGACTGCTAGCACCGGGGAGCTGTTTTTT. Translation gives CSVKTGTASTGELFF.

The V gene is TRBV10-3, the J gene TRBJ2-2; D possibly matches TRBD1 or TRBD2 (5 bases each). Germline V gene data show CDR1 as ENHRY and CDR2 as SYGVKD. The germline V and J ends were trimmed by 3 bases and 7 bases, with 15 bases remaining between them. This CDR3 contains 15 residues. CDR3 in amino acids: CAISELGPKGGELFF. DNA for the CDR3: TGTGCCATCAGTGAATTGGGACCGAAGGGCGGGGAGCTGTTTTTT.

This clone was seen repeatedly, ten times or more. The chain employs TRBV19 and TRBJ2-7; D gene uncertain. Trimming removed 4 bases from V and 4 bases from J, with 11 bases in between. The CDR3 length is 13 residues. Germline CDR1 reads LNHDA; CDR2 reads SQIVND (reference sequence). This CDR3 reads CASSTPSSYEQYF. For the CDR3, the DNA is TGTGCCAGTAGTACGCCTAGTAGTTACGAGCAGTACTTC.

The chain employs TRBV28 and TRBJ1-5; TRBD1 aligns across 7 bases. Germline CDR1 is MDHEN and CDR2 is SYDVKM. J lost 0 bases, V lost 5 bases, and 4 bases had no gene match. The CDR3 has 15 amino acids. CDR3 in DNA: TGTGCCAGCAGTCCCACAGGGGTTAGCAATCAGCCCCAGCATTTT. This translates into CASSPTGVSNQPQHF.

This CDR3 reads CASSLDGTGLTDTQYF. CDR3 bases: TGTGCCAGCAGCTTAGATGGAACAGGGCTCACAGATACGCAGTATTTT. The chain has TRBV7-2 and TRBJ2-3; TRBD1 is a possible D gene (6 bases). This CDR3 has 16 residues. V lost 1 base and J 2 bases, leaving 13 bases between the germline ends. The germline gives CDR1 SGHTA, CDR2 FQGNSA. Together with reference TRBV7-2 and TRBJ2-3, the CDR3 gives the full variable domain: GAGVSQSPSNKVTEKGKDVELRCDPISGHTALYWYRQSLGQGLEFLIYFQGNSAPDKSGLPSDRFSAERTGGSVSTLTIQRTQQEDSAVYLCASSLDGTGLTDTQYFGPGTRLTVL.

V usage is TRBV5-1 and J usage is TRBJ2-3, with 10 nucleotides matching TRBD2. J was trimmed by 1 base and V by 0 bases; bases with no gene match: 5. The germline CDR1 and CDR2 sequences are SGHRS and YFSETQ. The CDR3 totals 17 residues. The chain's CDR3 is CASSLGIAGGRTDTQYF. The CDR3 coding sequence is TGCGCCAGCAGCTTGGGAATAGCGGGGGGACGCACAGATACGCAGTATTTT.